Listed below are T cell receptor beta chains from one sample, sequenced in a study of prognosis after radiotherapy for stage I lung cancer. TCRdb recomputed calls from the multiplex PCR reads with MiXCR, one row per CDR3 protein. This table has more than 15,000 distinct CDR3 sequences, around 50% appearing once. Source: PBMCs, taken before or after stereotactic body radiation therapy (not recorded which). All receptors derive from a donor aged 50 or older with non-small cell lung cancer. Each CDR3 is given with its conserved first and last residue. The D gene is left open where the match is weak. The size field is filled for only some rows; it gives once, few, many or a size class.

>.|TRBV12-3/TRBV12-4|TRBD1|TRBJ2-7
CASTTGTGNYEQYF
>.|TRBV20-1|.|TRBJ2-5
CSAVQQGWETHYF
>.|TRBV9|.|TRBJ1-3
CASSVETSGNTIYF
>.|TRBV6-1|.|TRBJ1-2
CATITTYRRGGF
>.|TRBV9|.|TRBJ2-2
CASSVGVVRLGELFF
>.|TRBV7-9|TRBD2|TRBJ2-5
CASSFTTSGKETQYF
>many|TRBV6-2/TRBV6-3|TRBD1|TRBJ2-6
CASSTGTGDGGANVLTF
>medium-sized|TRBV5-1|.|TRBJ2-3
CASSWDRDTQYF
>medium-sized|TRBV20-1|.|TRBJ2-6
CSASDQYSGANVLTF
>few|TRBV12-3/TRBV12-4|.|TRBJ1-5
CASSFRAGMSQPQHF
>.|TRBV12-3/TRBV12-4|TRBD2|TRBJ2-2
CASSFGLARTGELFF
>.|TRBV28|.|TRBJ1-6
CASSTLGHGGSPLHF
>many|TRBV5-6|TRBD2|TRBJ2-7
CASSFRTSGRSTHEQYF
>.|TRBV2|.|TRBJ2-6
CASSGFDMTWANVLTF
>many|TRBV5-1|TRBD2|TRBJ2-7
CASSGTSSQQYF
>medium-sized|TRBV3-1|.|TRBJ1-2
CASSQDRQFVYGYTF
>many|TRBV19|.|TRBJ1-2
CASSISGVEGGYTF
>medium-sized|TRBV12-3/TRBV12-4|TRBD2|TRBJ2-1
CASSLGTSGVNEQFF
>medium-sized|TRBV11-2|TRBD2|TRBJ2-1
CASSPRSGSSYNEQFF
>medium-sized|TRBV19|.|TRBJ2-5
CASRGPKETQYF
>many|TRBV19|.|TRBJ1-4
CASSIRDTDLEKLFF
>many|TRBV19|.|TRBJ2-3
CASTNRASSTDTQYF
>once|TRBV9|TRBD1|TRBJ1-3
CASSPGVGQGIRRNTIYF
>many|TRBV30|.|TRBJ1-1
CAWCLDGGTEAFF
>many|TRBV6-5|.|TRBJ1-4
CASSYRRGSEKLFF
>.|TRBV28|.|TRBJ1-5
CASITRVNNQPQHF
>.|TRBV2|.|TRBJ2-7
CASSEARDYEQYF
>medium-sized|TRBV6-2/TRBV6-3|.|TRBJ2-1
CASSYRPRLEQFF